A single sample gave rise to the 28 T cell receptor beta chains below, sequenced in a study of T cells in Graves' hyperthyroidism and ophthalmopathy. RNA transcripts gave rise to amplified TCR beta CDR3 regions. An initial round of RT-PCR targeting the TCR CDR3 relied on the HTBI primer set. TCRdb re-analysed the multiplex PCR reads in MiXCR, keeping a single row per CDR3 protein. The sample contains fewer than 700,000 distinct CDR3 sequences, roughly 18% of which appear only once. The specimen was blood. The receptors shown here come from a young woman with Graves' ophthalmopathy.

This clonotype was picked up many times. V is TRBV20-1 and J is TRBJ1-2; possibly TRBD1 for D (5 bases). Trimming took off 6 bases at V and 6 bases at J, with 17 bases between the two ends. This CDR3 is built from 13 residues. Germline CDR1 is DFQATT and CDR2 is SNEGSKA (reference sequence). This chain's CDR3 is CSAPGTLNHGYTF. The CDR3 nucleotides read TGCAGTGCCCCCGGGACCCTCAACCATGGCTACACCTTC.

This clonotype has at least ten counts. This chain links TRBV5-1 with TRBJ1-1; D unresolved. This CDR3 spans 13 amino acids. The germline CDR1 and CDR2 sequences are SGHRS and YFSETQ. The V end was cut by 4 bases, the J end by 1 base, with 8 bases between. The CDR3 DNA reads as TGCGCCAGCAGCACGGACGAGAACACTGAAGCTTTCTTT. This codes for CASSTDENTEAFF.

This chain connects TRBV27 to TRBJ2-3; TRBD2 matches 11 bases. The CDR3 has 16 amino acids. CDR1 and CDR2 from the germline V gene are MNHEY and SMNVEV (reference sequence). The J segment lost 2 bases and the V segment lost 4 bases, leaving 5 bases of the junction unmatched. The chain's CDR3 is CASSSLAGVVTDTQYF. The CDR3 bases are TGTGCCAGCAGTTCACTAGCGGGAGTTGTCACAGATACGCAGTATTTT.

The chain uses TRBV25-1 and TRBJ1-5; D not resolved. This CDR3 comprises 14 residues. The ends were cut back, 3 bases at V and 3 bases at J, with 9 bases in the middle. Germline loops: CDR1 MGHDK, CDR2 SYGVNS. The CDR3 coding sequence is TGTGCCAGCAGTGAGTTGGGAAACAATCAGCCCCAGCATTTT. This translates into CASSELGNNQPQHF.

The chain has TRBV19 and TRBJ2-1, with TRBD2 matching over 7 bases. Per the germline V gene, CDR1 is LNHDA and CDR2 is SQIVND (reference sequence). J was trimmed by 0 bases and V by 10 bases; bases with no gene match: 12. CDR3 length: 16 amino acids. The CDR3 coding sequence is TGTGCCACCTCCAGGTGGGGGGGATACTCCTACAATGAGCAGTTCTTC. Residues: CATSRWGGYSYNEQFF.

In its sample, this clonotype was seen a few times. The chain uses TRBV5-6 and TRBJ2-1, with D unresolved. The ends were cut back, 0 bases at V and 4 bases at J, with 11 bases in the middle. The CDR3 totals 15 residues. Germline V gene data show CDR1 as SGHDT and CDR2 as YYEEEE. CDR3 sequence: CASSLAPSDYNEQFF. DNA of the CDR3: TGTGCCAGCAGCTTGGCCCCCAGTGATTACAATGAGCAGTTCTTC. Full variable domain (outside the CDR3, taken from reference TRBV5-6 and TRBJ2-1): DAGVTQSPTHLIKTRGQQVTLRCSPKSGHDTVSWYQQALGQGPQFIFQYYEEEERQRGNFPDRFSGHQFPNYSSELNVNALLLGDSALYLCASSLAPSDYNEQFFGPGTRLTVL.

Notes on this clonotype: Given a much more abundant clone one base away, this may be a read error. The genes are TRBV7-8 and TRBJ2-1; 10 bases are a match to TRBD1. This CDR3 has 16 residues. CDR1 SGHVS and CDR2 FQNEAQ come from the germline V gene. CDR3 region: CASSFSGTGAYNGQFF. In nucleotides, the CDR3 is TGTGCCAGCAGCTTCTCCGGGACAGGGGCCTACAATGGGCAGTTCTTC. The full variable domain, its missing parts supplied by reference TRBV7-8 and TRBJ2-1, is GAGVSQSPRYKVAKRGQDVALRCDPISGHVSLFWYQQALGQGPEFLTYFQNEAQLDKSGLPSDRFFAERPEGSVSTLKIQRTQQEDSAVYLCASSFSGTGAYNGQFFGPGTRLTVL.

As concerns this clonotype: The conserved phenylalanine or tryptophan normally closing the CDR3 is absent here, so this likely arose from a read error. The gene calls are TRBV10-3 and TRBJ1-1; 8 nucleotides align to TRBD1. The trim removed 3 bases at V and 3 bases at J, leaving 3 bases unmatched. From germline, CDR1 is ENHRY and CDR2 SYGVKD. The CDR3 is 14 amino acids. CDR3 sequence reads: CAISEGQGDTEAFL. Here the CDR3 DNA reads TGTGCCATCAGTGAAGGACAGGGAGACACTGAAGCTTTCCTT.

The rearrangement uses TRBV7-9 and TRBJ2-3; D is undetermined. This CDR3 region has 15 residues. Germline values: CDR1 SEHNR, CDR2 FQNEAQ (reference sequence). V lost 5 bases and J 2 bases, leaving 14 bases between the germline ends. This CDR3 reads CASSTIGPNTDTQYF. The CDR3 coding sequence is TGTGCCAGCAGCACGATTGGGCCCAACACAGATACGCAGTATTTT.

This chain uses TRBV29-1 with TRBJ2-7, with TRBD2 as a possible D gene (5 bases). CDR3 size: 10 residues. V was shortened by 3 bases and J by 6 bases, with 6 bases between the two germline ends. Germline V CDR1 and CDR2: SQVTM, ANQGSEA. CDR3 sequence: CSVEDSEQYF. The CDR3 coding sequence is TGCAGCGTTGAGGACTCCGAGCAGTACTTC.

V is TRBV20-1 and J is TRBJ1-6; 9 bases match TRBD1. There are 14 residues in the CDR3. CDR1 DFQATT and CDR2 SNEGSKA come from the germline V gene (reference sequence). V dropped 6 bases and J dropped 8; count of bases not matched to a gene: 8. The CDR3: CSARGTGRDSPLHF. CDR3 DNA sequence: TGCAGTGCGCGAGGGACAGGGCGTGATTCACCCCTCCACTTT.

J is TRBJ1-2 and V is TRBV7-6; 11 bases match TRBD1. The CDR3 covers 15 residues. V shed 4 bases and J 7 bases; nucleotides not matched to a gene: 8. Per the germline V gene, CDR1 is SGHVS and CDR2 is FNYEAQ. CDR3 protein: CASSSLGQGASGYTF. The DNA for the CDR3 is TGTGCCAGCAGCTCCCTCGGACAGGGGGCGAGTGGCTACACCTTC.

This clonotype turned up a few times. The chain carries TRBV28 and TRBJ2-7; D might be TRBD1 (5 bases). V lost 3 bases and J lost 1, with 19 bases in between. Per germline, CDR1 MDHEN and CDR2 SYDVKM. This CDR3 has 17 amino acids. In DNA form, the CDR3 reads TGTGCCAGCAGTTTTTTGACAGATCATTTTTTATCCTACGAGCAGTACTTC. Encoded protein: CASSFLTDHFLSYEQYF.

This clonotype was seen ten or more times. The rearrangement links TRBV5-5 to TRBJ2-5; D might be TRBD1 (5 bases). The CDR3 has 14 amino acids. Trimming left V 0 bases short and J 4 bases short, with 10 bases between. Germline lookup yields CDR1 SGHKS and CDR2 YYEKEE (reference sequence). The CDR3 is CASSLAGMTETQYF. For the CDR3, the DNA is TGTGCCAGCAGCTTGGCAGGGATGACAGAGACCCAGTACTTC.

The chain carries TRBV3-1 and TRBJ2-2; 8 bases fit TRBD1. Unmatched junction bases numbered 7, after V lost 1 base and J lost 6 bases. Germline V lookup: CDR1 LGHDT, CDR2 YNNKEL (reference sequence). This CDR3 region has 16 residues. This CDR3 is CASSQAPGGIPGELFF. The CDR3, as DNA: TGTGCCAGCAGCCAAGCGCCAGGGGGCATACCCGGGGAGCTGTTTTTT.

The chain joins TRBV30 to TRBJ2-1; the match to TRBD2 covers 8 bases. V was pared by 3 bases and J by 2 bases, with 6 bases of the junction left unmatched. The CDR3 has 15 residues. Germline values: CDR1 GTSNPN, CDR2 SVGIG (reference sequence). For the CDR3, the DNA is TGTGCCTGGAGGCGCGGGGGGCGCCCCTACAATGAGCAGTTCTTC. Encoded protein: CAWRRGGRPYNEQFF.

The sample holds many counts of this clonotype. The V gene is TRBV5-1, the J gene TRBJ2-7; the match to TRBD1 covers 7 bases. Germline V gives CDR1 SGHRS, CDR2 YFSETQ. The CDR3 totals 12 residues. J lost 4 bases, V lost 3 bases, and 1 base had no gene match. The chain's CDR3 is CASSWDRYEQYF. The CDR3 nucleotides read TGCGCCAGCAGCTGGGACAGATACGAGCAGTACTTC.

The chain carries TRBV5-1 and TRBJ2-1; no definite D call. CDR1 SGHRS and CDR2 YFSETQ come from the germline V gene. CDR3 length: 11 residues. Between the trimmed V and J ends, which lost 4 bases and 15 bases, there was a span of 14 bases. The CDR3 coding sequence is TGCGCCAGCAGCCTGGGGAATGATCGGTTCTTC. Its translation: CASSLGNDRFF.

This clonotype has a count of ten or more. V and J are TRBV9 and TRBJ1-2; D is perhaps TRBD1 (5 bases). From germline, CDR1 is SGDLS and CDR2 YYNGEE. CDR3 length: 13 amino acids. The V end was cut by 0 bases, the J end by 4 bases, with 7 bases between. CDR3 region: CASSVDGGYGYTF. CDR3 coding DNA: TGTGCCAGCAGCGTAGACGGGGGCTATGGCTACACCTTC.

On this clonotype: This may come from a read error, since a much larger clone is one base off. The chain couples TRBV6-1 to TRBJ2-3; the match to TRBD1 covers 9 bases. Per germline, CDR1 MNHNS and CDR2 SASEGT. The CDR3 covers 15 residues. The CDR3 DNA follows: TGTGCCAGCAGTGGTGACAGGGGGAACACAGATACGCATTATTTT. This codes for CASSGDRGNTDTHYF.

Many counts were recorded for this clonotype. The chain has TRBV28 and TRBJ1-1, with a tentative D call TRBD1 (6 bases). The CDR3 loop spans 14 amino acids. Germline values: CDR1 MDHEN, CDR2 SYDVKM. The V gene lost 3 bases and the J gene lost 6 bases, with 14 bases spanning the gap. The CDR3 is CASSFRGASAEAFF. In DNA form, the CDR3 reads TGTGCCAGCAGTTTTCGGGGGGCGTCGGCTGAAGCTTTCTTT.

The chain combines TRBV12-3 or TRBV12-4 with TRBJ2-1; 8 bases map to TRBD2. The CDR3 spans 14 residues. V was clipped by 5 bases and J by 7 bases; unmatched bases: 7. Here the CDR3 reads CASSPGLGINEQFF. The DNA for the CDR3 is TGTGCCAGCAGTCCGGGACTAGGAATAAATGAGCAGTTCTTC.

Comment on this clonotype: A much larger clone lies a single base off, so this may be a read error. The chain's CDR3 is CASSTGQDSLNYGCTF. The CDR3, as DNA: TGTGCCAGCAGTACGGGACAGGATTCGCTTAACTATGGCTGCACCTTC. The chain joins TRBV28 to TRBJ1-2; 8 positions agree with TRBD1. In germline, CDR1 is MDHEN, CDR2 SYDVKM. This CDR3 is built from 16 residues.

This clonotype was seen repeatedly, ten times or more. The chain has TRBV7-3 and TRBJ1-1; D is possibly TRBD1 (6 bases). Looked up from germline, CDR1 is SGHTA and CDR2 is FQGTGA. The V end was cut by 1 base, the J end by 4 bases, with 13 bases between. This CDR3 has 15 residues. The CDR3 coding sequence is TGTGCCAGCAGCTTAATGGGGGGGCGTAGCACTGAAGCTTTCTTT. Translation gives CASSLMGGRSTEAFF.

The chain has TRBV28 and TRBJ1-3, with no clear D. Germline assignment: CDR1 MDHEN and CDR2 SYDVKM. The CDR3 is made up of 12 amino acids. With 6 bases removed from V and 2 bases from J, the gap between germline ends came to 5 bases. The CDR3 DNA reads TGTGCCAGCAGGCAGGCTGGAAACACCATATATTTT. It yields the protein CASRQAGNTIYF.

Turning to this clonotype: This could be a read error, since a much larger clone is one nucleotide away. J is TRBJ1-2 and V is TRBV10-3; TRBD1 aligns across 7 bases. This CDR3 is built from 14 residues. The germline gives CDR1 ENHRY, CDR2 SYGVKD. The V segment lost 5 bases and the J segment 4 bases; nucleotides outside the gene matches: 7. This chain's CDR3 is CAISPSDRSYGYTF. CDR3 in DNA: TGTGCCATCAGTCCTTCGGACAGGAGCTATGGCTACACCTTC.

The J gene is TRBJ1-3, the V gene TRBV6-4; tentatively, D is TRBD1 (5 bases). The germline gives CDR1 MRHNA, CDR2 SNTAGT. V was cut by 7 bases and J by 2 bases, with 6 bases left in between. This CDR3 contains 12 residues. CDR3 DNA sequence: TGTGCCAGCACGGACACTGGAAACACCATATATTTT. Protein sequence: CASTDTGNTIYF.

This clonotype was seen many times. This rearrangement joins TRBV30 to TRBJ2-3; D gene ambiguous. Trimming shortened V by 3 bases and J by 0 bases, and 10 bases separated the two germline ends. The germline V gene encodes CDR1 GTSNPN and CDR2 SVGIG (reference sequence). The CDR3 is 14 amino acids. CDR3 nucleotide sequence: TGTGCCTGGAGGGAACCCTTTAGCACAGATACGCAGTATTTT. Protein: CAWREPFSTDTQYF.